This entry describes one T cell receptor (beta chain). Data came from immunoSEQ multiplex PCR; TCRdb stores just in-frame clones and leaves some out. The table shows approximately 90,000 clones, with around nine tenths occurring only once. This sample stems from a study of OX40 agonist ivuxolimab in advanced cancers. The receptor comes from an adult with an advanced solid tumor such as melanoma, head and neck, liver or kidney cancer. The starting material was CD4+ or CD8+ T cells sorted from blood, obtained in a trial of the OX40 agonist ivuxolimab.

The CDR3 loop reads CASSQGRMEGRNTEAFF. DNA for the CDR3: TGTGCCAGCAGCCAAGGACGAATGGAGGGCCGGAACACTGAAGCTTTCTTT. The rearrangement uses TRBV4-2 and TRBJ1-1; D remains unclear. V was trimmed by 1 base and J by 1 base, leaving 16 bases between them. Germline CDR1 and CDR2: LGHNA and YNFKEQ. The CDR3 sequence is 17 residues long.